This T cell receptor (beta chain) was recovered during a study of shared T cell receptors in the human thymus. CDR1 and CDR2 (germline): DFQATT, SNEGSKA (reference sequence). V was trimmed by 3 bases and J by 14 bases, leaving 8 bases between them. This CDR3 is 9 amino acids long. Some clones are missing from TCRdb's copy, which holds only in-frame ones; the method was immunoSEQ multiplex PCR. The sample lists hundreds of thousands of clones; approximately 89% were seen once. These data also formed part of another study, on human thymus T cells.

The V gene is TRBV20-1, the J gene TRBJ2-1; D perhaps matches TRBD2 (5 bases). The TCR comes from a boy younger than two with a congenital heart defect. Sequenced sample: thymocytes. This chain's CDR3 is CSASGEKFF. The CDR3 nucleotides are TGCAGTGCTAGCGGGGAGAAGTTCTTC.